Below are 14 T cell receptor beta chains sequenced from a single sample in a study of cytomegalovirus exposure and HLA in healthy donors. PCR was performed using 60 Vbeta and 13 Jbeta primers. Using immunoSEQ multiplex PCR, the repertoire was profiled, and TCRdb retains in-frame clones only, with some absent. The table has 150,000 to 200,000 clones, approximately 80% seen once. Material: PBMCs. The receptors originated from a woman aged 40 to 50 in good health and CMV-seropositive.

This clone was seen a handful of times. The same CDR3 arises from other DNA sequences in this sample as well. The J gene is TRBJ1-5, the V gene TRBV6-5; unclear D gene. Trimming stripped 7 bases from V and 7 bases from J, with 5 bases between. CDR3 length equals 10 residues. Germline V lookup: CDR1 MNHEY, CDR2 SVGAGI. CDR3 residues: CASNLQPQHF. CDR3 in DNA: TGTGCCAGCAACTTGCAGCCCCAGCATTTT.

The chain joins TRBV7-2 to TRBJ2-2, with D maybe TRBD2 (6 bases). From germline, CDR1 is SGHTA and CDR2 FQGNSA. Trimming removed 3 bases at V and 7 bases at J, with 9 bases between. The CDR3 length is 13 residues. CDR3 region: CASSFGEVGELFF. The CDR3 DNA reads as TGTGCCAGCAGCTTTGGGGAGGTCGGGGAGCTGTTTTTT. The variable domain in full, with the rest retrieved from reference TRBV7-2 and TRBJ2-2, is GAGVSQSPSNKVTEKGKDVELRCDPISGHTALYWYRQSLGQGLEFLIYFQGNSAPDKSGLPSDRFSAERTGGSVSTLTIQRTQQEDSAVYLCASSFGEVGELFFGEGSRLTVL.

The V gene is TRBV5-4, the J gene TRBJ2-2; the match to TRBD1 covers 9 bases. CDR3 length equals 16 residues. Trimming took 2 bases from V and 2 from J; bases not matched to a gene: 4. Germline V lookup: CDR1 SGHNT, CDR2 YYREEE (reference sequence). The CDR3 is CASSLGQGTNTGELFF. For the CDR3, the DNA is TGTGCCAGCAGCTTAGGACAGGGGACTAACACCGGGGAGCTGTTTTTT.

The sample holds one count of this clone. The CDR3 spells CASSPRSNRDGYTF. CDR3 DNA sequence: TGTGCCAGCAGCCCGAGATCCAACAGGGATGGCTACACCTTC. The chain couples TRBV5-6 to TRBJ1-2; tentative D call: TRBD1 (6 bases). Germline lookup yields CDR1 SGHDT and CDR2 YYEEEE. V lost 4 bases and J 6 bases, leaving 16 bases between the germline ends. This CDR3 has 14 amino acids. Looking up the rest from reference TRBV5-6 and TRBJ1-2 gives the full variable domain: DAGVTQSPTHLIKTRGQQVTLRCSPKSGHDTVSWYQQALGQGPQFIFQYYEEEERQRGNFPDRFSGHQFPNYSSELNVNALLLGDSALYLCASSPRSNRDGYTFGSGTRLTVV.

This clone appeared a few times. The chain is built from TRBV9 and TRBJ1-2; 7 bases agree with TRBD1. This CDR3 region has 15 residues. V lost 4 bases to trimming and J lost 8 bases; unmatched junction nucleotides: 14. The germline V gene has CDR1 SGDLS and CDR2 YYNGEE. CDR3 DNA: TGTGCCAGCAGCTCTAACCGACAGGGTGCACGAGGCTACACCTTC. It codes for CASSSNRQGARGYTF.

This clone showed up just a few times. V usage is TRBV4-3 and J usage is TRBJ1-2, with D possibly TRBD1 on 5 matching bases. From germline, CDR1 is LGHNA and CDR2 YSLEER. The ends were cut back, 0 bases at V and 8 bases at J, with 16 bases in the middle. There are 15 residues in the CDR3. The CDR3 nucleotides are TGCGCCAGCAGCCAAGACTACAGGTTTTCACGAGGCTACACCTTC. Protein sequence: CASSQDYRFSRGYTF.

The chain employs TRBV28 and TRBJ2-7, with 10 nucleotides matching TRBD2. The CDR3 length is 16 residues. CDR1 is MDHEN and CDR2 is SYDVKM in the germline V gene. V lost 4 bases and J lost 4; bases outside the gene matches: 10. The chain's CDR3 is CASSSTHPGLAYEQYF. The CDR3 nucleotides are TGTGCCAGCAGTTCAACGCATCCGGGACTAGCGTACGAGCAGTACTTC.

This clone was observed once. The chain couples TRBV5-1 to TRBJ2-2; D ambiguous. V dropped 5 bases and J dropped 7 bases, with 12 bases sitting between them. This CDR3 is built from 13 residues. CDR1 is SGHRS, CDR2 YFSETQ, per germline. The CDR3 bases are TGCGCCAGCAGTCCCGACTCGTTCGGGGAGCTGTTTTTT. It codes for CASSPDSFGELFF.

The chain joins TRBV11-2 to TRBJ2-3; D remains unclear. Trimming left V 2 bases short and J 3 bases short, with 6 bases between. This CDR3 has 13 residues. Germline V CDR1 and CDR2: SGHAT, FQNNGV. CDR3 protein: CASSLSGTDTQYF. The DNA for the CDR3 is TGTGCCAGCAGCTTATCGGGTACAGATACGCAGTATTTT.

This chain's CDR3 is CASSRRTSGETQYF. The CDR3 DNA reads TGTGCCAGCAGCAGACGGACTAGCGGGGAGACCCAGTACTTC. The V call is TRBV7-9, the J call TRBJ2-5, with TRBD2 identical over 11 bases. V shed 5 bases, J shed 5 bases, and the junction held 4 bases outside the gene matches. Looked up from germline, CDR1 is SEHNR and CDR2 is FQNEAQ (reference sequence). There are 14 residues in the CDR3.

This chain joins TRBV5-6 and TRBJ2-7; TRBD2 matches 12 bases. V lost 5 bases and J lost 6; bases outside the gene matches: 6. Per the germline V gene, CDR1 is SGHDT and CDR2 is YYEEEE. This CDR3 contains 14 residues. The CDR3 region is CASRKGLAGPEQYF. DNA for the CDR3: TGTGCCAGCAGGAAGGGACTAGCGGGCCCCGAGCAGTACTTC.

This rearrangement joins TRBV5-5 to TRBJ2-2; TRBD2 is a possible D gene (5 bases). Germline V CDR1 and CDR2: SGHKS, YYEKEE (reference sequence). V dropped 1 base and J dropped 1 base, with 11 bases sitting between them. The CDR3 consists of 16 residues. The CDR3 sequence is CASSLIQRGNTGELFF. In DNA form, the CDR3 reads TGTGCCAGCAGCTTGATTCAACGGGGGAACACCGGGGAGCTGTTTTTT.

The chain has TRBV5-8 and TRBJ2-2; 7 nucleotides match TRBD1. V shed 0 bases and J 3 bases; nucleotides not matched to a gene: 2. Germline CDR1 is SGHTS and CDR2 is YDEGEE. The CDR3 covers 15 residues. CDR3 coding DNA: TGTGCCAGCAGCTTGGGGACAGGACACACCGGGGAGCTGTTTTTT. This translates into CASSLGTGHTGELFF.

The CDR3 is CATSRDPLAGVMRNEQFF. CDR3 sequence (DNA): TGTGCCACCAGCAGAGACCCCCTAGCGGGAGTAATGAGGAATGAGCAGTTCTTC. The V gene is TRBV15, the J gene TRBJ2-1; 10 positions match TRBD2. The CDR3 sequence is 18 residues long. Germline CDR1 and CDR2: LNHNV and YYDKDF (reference sequence). Trimming at V came to 0 bases and at J to 7 bases, leaving 12 bases not matched to a gene.